Listed here are 32 T cell receptor beta chains from one sample, sequenced in a study of PD-L1 blockade in urothelial cancer. Assay used: immunoSEQ multiplex PCR; TCRdb lists only in-frame clones, some missing. The profile shows approximately 50,000 clones, about 85% of them singletons. Source: PBMCs, taken around atezolizumab (anti-PD-L1) treatment. Source of these receptors: a man aged 55-75 years with urothelial cancer.

The chain has TRBV9 and TRBJ2-2; no firm D call. Germline V lookup: CDR1 SGDLS, CDR2 YYNGEE. V lost 2 bases and J lost 4, with 12 bases in between. This CDR3 is built from 15 residues. The CDR3 sequence is CASSVRSSVTGELFF. In nucleotides, the CDR3 is TGTGCCAGCAGCGTCAGGTCCTCAGTCACCGGGGAGCTGTTTTTT. Combining the CDR3 with reference TRBV9 and TRBJ2-2 gives the whole variable domain DSGVTQTPKHLITATGQRVTLRCSPRSGDLSVYWYQQSLDQGLQFLIQYYNGEERAKGNILERFSAQQFPDLHSELNLSSLELGDSALYFCASSVRSSVTGELFFGEGSRLTVL.

This clone came up a few times. This chain links TRBV6-5 with TRBJ1-5; D not resolved. This CDR3 has 14 amino acids. Deletions cut 4 bases from V and 1 base from J, with 8 bases between. CDR1 MNHEY and CDR2 SVGAGI come from the germline V gene. CDR3 sequence: CASSSEPSNQPQHF. CDR3 DNA sequence: TGTGCCAGCAGTTCCGAGCCGAGCAATCAGCCCCAGCATTTT.

The chain has TRBV7-2 and TRBJ2-1, with TRBD2 matching over 7 bases. This CDR3 region has 13 residues. The V gene's germline CDR1 is SGHTA and CDR2 FQGNSA. Trimming at V came to 2 bases and at J to 10 bases, leaving 5 bases not matched to a gene. The chain's CDR3 is CASSLTGLMEQFF. The DNA for the CDR3 is TGTGCCAGCAGCTTAACGGGACTAATGGAGCAGTTCTTC.

The table lists this clone with a few counts. The CDR3 DNA reads TGCGCCAGCAGCCAAGGCGGGGTGAGCTCCTATAATTCACCCCTCCACTTT. Its protein is CASSQGGVSSYNSPLHF. V and J are TRBV4-1 and TRBJ1-6; D gene unclear. V lost 1 base and J 0 bases, leaving 10 bases between the germline ends. The CDR3 length is 17 residues. Germline V gene sequence: CDR1 MGHRA, CDR2 YSYEKL.

This sequence joins TRBV10-3 and TRBJ1-2; D not certain. CDR1 ENHRY and CDR2 SYGVKD come from the germline V gene. The CDR3 spans 13 residues. V gave up 6 bases and J gave up 2 bases, with 10 bases separating them. CDR3 nucleotides: TGTGCCATCAGCCCCGAACAAAACTATGGCTACACCTTC. This codes for CAISPEQNYGYTF.

This CDR3 is CASSEATTVPSYEQYF. CDR3 sequence (DNA): TGTGCCAGCAGTGAAGCGACGACAGTCCCCTCCTACGAGCAGTACTTC. The rearrangement joins TRBV6-1 to TRBJ2-7; D might be TRBD1 (5 bases). The V and J ends lost 0 bases and 0 bases respectively, with 12 bases between them. The CDR3 covers 16 residues. The germline V gene has CDR1 MNHNS and CDR2 SASEGT.

This clone was recorded once. J is TRBJ2-7 and V is TRBV7-2, with a possible D match to TRBD1 (6 bases). The length of the CDR3 is 15 residues. The germline V gene encodes CDR1 SGHTA and CDR2 FQGNSA. Trimming cost V 5 bases and J 0 bases, with 14 bases left between them. The CDR3 loop reads CASSPDRSSSYEQYF. The CDR3, as DNA: TGTGCCAGCAGCCCAGACAGGTCGAGCTCCTACGAGCAGTACTTC.

This chain connects TRBV7-2 to TRBJ1-1; D remains ambiguous. This CDR3 region has 15 residues. V was cut by 1 base and J by 7 bases, with 16 bases left in between. Germline CDR1 and CDR2: SGHTA and FQGNSA. The CDR3 protein is CASSLGSGRDSEAFF. CDR3 DNA: TGTGCCAGCAGCTTAGGAAGTGGGCGGGATAGTGAAGCTTTCTTT. Full variable domain (missing parts from reference TRBV7-2 and TRBJ1-1): GAGVSQSPSNKVTEKGKDVELRCDPISGHTALYWYRQSLGQGLEFLIYFQGNSAPDKSGLPSDRFSAERTGGSVSTLTIQRTQQEDSAVYLCASSLGSGRDSEAFFGQGTRLTVV.

This chain links TRBV5-1 with TRBJ2-7; maybe TRBD1 (6 bases). Per the germline V gene, CDR1 is SGHRS and CDR2 is YFSETQ. The V end was cut by 0 bases, the J end by 5 bases, with 15 bases between. The CDR3 length is 15 residues. The CDR3 coding sequence is TGCGCCAGCAGCTTGGCCGGAGACAGGAACCACGAGCAGTACTTC. Translating it yields CASSLAGDRNHEQYF.

This CDR3 reads CASSSGTDNEETQYF. The CDR3 coding sequence is TGTGCCAGCAGCTCCGGGACAGATAACGAAGAGACCCAGTACTTC. The V call is TRBV11-2, the J call TRBJ2-5; 7 bases are a match to TRBD1. Trimming took 4 bases from V and 3 from J; bases not matched to a gene: 8. The CDR3 spans 15 residues. Germline V gene data show CDR1 as SGHAT and CDR2 as FQNNGV.

The genes are TRBV5-1 and TRBJ1-4; D possibly corresponds to TRBD1 (5 bases). In germline, CDR1 is SGHRS, CDR2 YFSETQ. This CDR3 is 16 amino acids long. With 0 bases removed from V and 5 bases from J, the gap between germline ends came to 14 bases. This chain's CDR3 is CASSLGPAGINEKLFF. CDR3 nucleotides: TGCGCCAGCAGCTTGGGTCCCGCAGGGATAAATGAAAAACTGTTTTTT.

The CDR3 nucleotides are TGTGCCAGCAGCTCCTCACTACAGGGAAACTATGGCTACACCTTC. This gives the protein CASSSSLQGNYGYTF. V and J are TRBV5-4 and TRBJ1-2; the D gene is possibly TRBD1 (6 bases). The CDR3 has 15 amino acids. The germline V gene encodes CDR1 SGHNT and CDR2 YYREEE (reference sequence). V was clipped by 3 bases and J by 2 bases, with 14 bases between them. Variable domain in full (rest from reference TRBV5-4 and TRBJ1-2): ETGVTQSPTHLIKTRGQQVTLRCSSQSGHNTVSWYQQALGQGPQFIFQYYREEENGRGNFPPRFSGLQFPNYSSELNVNALELDDSALYLCASSSSLQGNYGYTFGSGTRLTVV.

This chain connects TRBV18 to TRBJ1-1; D not resolved. Germline CDR1 and CDR2: KGHSH and LQKENI. V was trimmed by 1 base and J by 1 base, leaving 10 bases between them. CDR3 length: 15 amino acids. CDR3 nucleotides: TGTGCCAGCTCACCACAGGGTGGAGGGAACACTGAAGCTTTCTTT. Translated, it gives CASSPQGGGNTEAFF.

The chain has TRBV6-6 and TRBJ2-2, with D possibly being TRBD1 (6 bases). Per germline, CDR1 MNHNY and CDR2 SVGAGI (reference sequence). V lost 7 bases to trimming and J lost 2 bases, with 14 bases between them. CDR3 length equals 15 residues. CDR3 region: CASNLQQGNTGELFF. In nucleotides, the CDR3 is TGTGCCAGCAATTTACAACAGGGAAACACCGGGGAGCTGTTTTTT.

A single count supports this clone. This chain joins TRBV6-6 and TRBJ1-2; D is uncertain. Trimming pared 8 bases from V and 4 bases from J, leaving 8 bases between. The CDR3 consists of 11 residues. In germline, CDR1 is MNHNY, CDR2 SVGAGI (reference sequence). The CDR3 DNA follows: TGTGCCAGCGGCCGGGTCTATGGCTACACCTTC. This gives the protein CASGRVYGYTF.

The V gene is TRBV11-2, the J gene TRBJ2-4; tentative D call: TRBD2 (5 bases). Per germline, CDR1 SGHAT and CDR2 FQNNGV. This CDR3 comprises 12 residues. Trimming stripped 4 bases from V and 10 bases from J, with 11 bases between. CDR3 coding DNA: TGTGCCAGCAGCTCCACGAGGGAAATTCAGTACTTC. Residues: CASSSTREIQYF.

This sequence joins TRBV6-1 and TRBJ2-7, with 9 bases matching TRBD1. After removal of 6 bases from V and 3 bases from J, the junction contained 3 bases not matched to a gene. Germline V CDR1 and CDR2: MNHNS, SASEGT. The CDR3 length is 13 residues. The CDR3 loop reads CASRPGQGYEQYF. Written as DNA, the CDR3 is TGTGCCAGCAGGCCGGGACAGGGCTACGAGCAGTACTTC.

The chain has TRBV30 and TRBJ1-1; 10 bases match TRBD1. The CDR3 spans 13 residues. Losses at the gene ends were 4 bases for V and 4 bases for J; bases not matched to a gene: 3. The V gene's germline CDR1 is GTSNPN and CDR2 SVGIG (reference sequence). This CDR3 reads CAWTGDRGTEAFF. The CDR3 bases are TGTGCCTGGACAGGGGACAGGGGCACTGAAGCTTTCTTT.

J is TRBJ2-5 and V is TRBV11-3; 15 bases agree with TRBD2. The CDR3 totals 16 residues. Germline CDR1 SGHNT, CDR2 YENEEA. Trimming cost V 4 bases and J 4 bases; bases outside gene matches: 4. The CDR3 bases are TGTGCCAGCAGCTCCAGGACTAGCGGGGGGGGAGAGACCCAGTACTTC. Translation gives CASSSRTSGGGETQYF.

V usage is TRBV7-6 and J usage is TRBJ1-1; 8 nucleotides line up with TRBD1. The germline V gene has CDR1 SGHVS and CDR2 FNYEAQ. The CDR3 has 16 residues. The junction had 9 bases not matched to a gene; V was cut back by 5 bases and J by 1 base. CDR3 sequence (DNA): TGTGCCAGCAGCCCCAGGGGGCGCGAAGGGAACACTGAAGCTTTCTTT. It encodes CASSPRGREGNTEAFF.

The chain has TRBV18 and TRBJ2-7, with 7 bases fitting TRBD1. The ends lost 1 base at V and 6 bases at J; junction bases unmatched: 3. This CDR3 contains 13 residues. Looked up from germline, CDR1 is KGHSH and CDR2 is LQKENI. The CDR3: CASSPQGAGEQYF. The CDR3 DNA is TGTGCCAGCTCACCACAGGGGGCCGGCGAGCAGTACTTC.

This rearrangement joins TRBV27 to TRBJ1-2, with a possible D match to TRBD1 (6 bases). This CDR3 is built from 14 residues. CDR1 is MNHEY and CDR2 is SMNVEV in the germline V gene (reference sequence). Trimming shortened V by 4 bases and J by 8 bases, and 17 bases separated the two germline ends. The CDR3 is CASSSLTGRGGYTF. The CDR3 DNA is TGTGCCAGCAGTTCACTTACAGGGCGGGGGGGCTACACCTTC.

This clone appeared a single time. The chain is built from TRBV25-1 and TRBJ2-3; 9 positions match TRBD2. V was clipped by 4 bases and J by 0 bases; unmatched bases: 11. Germline assignment: CDR1 MGHDK and CDR2 SYGVNS. The CDR3 has 18 residues. The DNA for the CDR3 is TGTGCCAGCAGTGTAGGGCAGGGGCGGGAGGGTAGCACAGATACGCAGTATTTT. Protein product: CASSVGQGREGSTDTQYF.

The chain carries TRBV6-1 and TRBJ1-1; D unresolved. The CDR3 is made up of 15 amino acids. The V gene lost 1 base and the J gene lost 3 bases, with 12 bases spanning the gap. Germline CDR1 and CDR2: MNHNS and SASEGT. The CDR3 DNA is TGTGCCAGCAGTGAAGATTGGCAGAGGGACACTGAAGCTTTCTTT. Encoded protein: CASSEDWQRDTEAFF.

The gene calls are TRBV19 and TRBJ1-1; tentative D call: TRBD1 (5 bases). Per the germline V gene, CDR1 is LNHDA and CDR2 is SQIVND (reference sequence). CDR3 length equals 14 residues. Trimming pared 4 bases from V and 11 bases from J, leaving 20 bases between. CDR3 coding DNA: TGTGCCAGTAGTACTTCCCCTCTTTGGGGGGAGGCTTTCTTT. This sequence encodes CASSTSPLWGEAFF.

V gene TRBV29-1 combines with J gene TRBJ1-2, with 10 positions matching TRBD1. Germline-derived CDR1 and CDR2 are SQVTM and ANQGSEA. The V and J ends lost 7 bases and 4 bases, in that order; junction bases with no gene match: 6. The CDR3 length is 13 residues. CDR3 sequence: CSAGGTGAYGYTF. CDR3 in DNA: TGCAGCGCCGGGGGGACAGGGGCCTATGGCTACACCTTC.

This clone appeared once. J is TRBJ1-2 and V is TRBV11-2; 10 nucleotides align to TRBD1. The trim removed 5 bases at V and 6 bases at J, leaving 12 bases unmatched. Germline V gives CDR1 SGHAT, CDR2 FQNNGV. The CDR3 consists of 16 residues. CDR3 sequence (DNA): TGTGCCAGCAGCCCCAGAATGGGACAGGGGTTCGATGGCTACACCTTC. It encodes CASSPRMGQGFDGYTF.

The chain employs TRBV5-4 and TRBJ1-2; 7 bases align to TRBD1. Germline-derived CDR1 and CDR2 are SGHNT and YYREEE (reference sequence). This CDR3 region has 16 residues. J gave up 3 bases and V 4 bases, and 12 bases lay outside the gene matches. This chain's CDR3 is CASSPGPGTADYGYTF. In DNA form, the CDR3 reads TGTGCCAGCAGCCCAGGACCTGGGACAGCGGACTATGGCTACACCTTC.

This sequence joins TRBV11-3 and TRBJ2-1; 8 positions match TRBD2. The CDR3 has 15 residues. Germline values: CDR1 SGHNT, CDR2 YENEEA. The J segment lost 1 base and the V segment lost 3 bases, leaving 2 bases of the junction unmatched. The CDR3 protein is CASSFRGGSYNEQFF. The DNA of the CDR3 is TGTGCCAGCAGCTTTCGGGGGGGTTCCTACAATGAGCAGTTCTTC. The complete variable domain, with remaining parts taken from reference TRBV11-3 and TRBJ2-1, reads EAGVVQSPRYKIIEKKQPVAFWCNPISGHNTLYWYLQNLGQGPELLIRYENEEAVDDSQLPKDRFSAERLKGVDSTLKIQPAELGDSAVYLCASSFRGGSYNEQFFGPGTRLTVL.

This rearrangement joins TRBV30 to TRBJ1-1; D unclear. CDR3 size: 15 residues. V was clipped by 0 bases and J by 5 bases, with 16 bases between them. Germline CDR1 and CDR2: GTSNPN and SVGIG (reference sequence). The CDR3 protein is CAWSVRFGPGTEAFF. In DNA, the CDR3 is TGTGCCTGGAGTGTACGGTTCGGGCCGGGAACTGAAGCTTTCTTT.

The rearrangement links TRBV7-2 to TRBJ1-2, with TRBD1 matching 8 bases. CDR1 is SGHTA, CDR2 FQGNSA, per germline. The CDR3 has 15 amino acids. Losses at the gene ends were 4 bases for V and 3 bases for J; bases not matched to a gene: 7. For the CDR3, the DNA is TGTGCCAGCAGCTCACAGGGGGGAAGTCACTATGGCTACACCTTC. Protein product: CASSSQGGSHYGYTF.

The gene calls are TRBV6-6 and TRBJ2-5; the match to TRBD1 covers 9 bases. Germline CDR1 MNHNY, CDR2 SVGAGI (reference sequence). The CDR3 is 16 residues long. J was trimmed by 1 base and V by 6 bases; bases with no gene match: 9. CDR3 bases: TGTGCCAGCAGGCCGGGACAGGGCTCCCCCCAAGAGACCCAGTACTTC. Translated: CASRPGQGSPQETQYF.